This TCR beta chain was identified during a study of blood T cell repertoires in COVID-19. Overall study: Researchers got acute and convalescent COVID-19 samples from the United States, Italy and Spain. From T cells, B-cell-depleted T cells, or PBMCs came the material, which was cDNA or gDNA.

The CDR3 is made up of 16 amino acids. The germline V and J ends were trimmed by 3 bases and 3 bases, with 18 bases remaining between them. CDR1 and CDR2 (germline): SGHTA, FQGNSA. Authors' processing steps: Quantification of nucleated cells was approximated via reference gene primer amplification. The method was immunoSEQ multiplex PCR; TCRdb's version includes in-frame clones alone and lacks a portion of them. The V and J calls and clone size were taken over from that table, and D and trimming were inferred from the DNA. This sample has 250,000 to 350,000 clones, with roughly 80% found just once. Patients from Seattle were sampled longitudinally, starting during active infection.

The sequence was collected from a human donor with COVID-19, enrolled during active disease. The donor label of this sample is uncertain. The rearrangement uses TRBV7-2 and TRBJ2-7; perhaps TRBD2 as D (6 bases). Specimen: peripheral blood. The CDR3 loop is CASSFMGGGGLYEQYF. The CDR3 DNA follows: TGTGCCAGCAGCTTTATGGGGGGAGGCGGACTCTACGAGCAGTACTTC. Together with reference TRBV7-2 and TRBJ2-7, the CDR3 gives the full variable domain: GAGVSQSPSNKVTEKGKDVELRCDPISGHTALYWYRQSLGQGLEFLIYFQGNSAPDKSGLPSDRFSAERTGGSVSTLTIQRTQQEDSAVYLCASSFMGGGGLYEQYFGPGTRLTVT.